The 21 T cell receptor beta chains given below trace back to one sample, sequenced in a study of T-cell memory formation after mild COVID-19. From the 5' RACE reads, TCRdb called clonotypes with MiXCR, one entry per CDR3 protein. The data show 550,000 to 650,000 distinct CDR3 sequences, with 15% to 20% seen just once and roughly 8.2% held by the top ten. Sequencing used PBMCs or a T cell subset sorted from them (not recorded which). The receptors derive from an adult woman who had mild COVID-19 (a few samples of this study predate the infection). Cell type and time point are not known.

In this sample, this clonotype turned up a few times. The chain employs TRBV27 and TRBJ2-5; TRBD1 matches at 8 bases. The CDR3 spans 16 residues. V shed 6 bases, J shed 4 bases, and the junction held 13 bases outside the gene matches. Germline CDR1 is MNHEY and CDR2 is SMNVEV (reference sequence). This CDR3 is CASSLNWAGGLETQYF. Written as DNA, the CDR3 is TGTGCCAGCAGCCTAAACTGGGCAGGGGGCTTAGAGACCCAGTACTTC.

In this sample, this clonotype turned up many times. The CDR3 DNA sequence: TGTGCCAGCAGTTCTCTGACAGATAGCACAGATACGCAGTATTTT. This translates into CASSSLTDSTDTQYF. The gene calls are TRBV12-3 or TRBV12-4 and TRBJ2-3; D is possibly TRBD1 (5 bases). This CDR3 has 15 residues. With 4 bases removed from V and 0 bases from J, the gap between germline ends came to 11 bases.

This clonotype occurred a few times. The CDR3 nucleotides are TGTGCCAGTAGACCCCCCTTAGCGGGGGGGTTCACAGATACGCAGTATTTT. This encodes CASRPPLAGGFTDTQYF. The chain joins TRBV12-3 or TRBV12-4 to TRBJ2-3; TRBD2 matches at 11 bases. The CDR3 sequence is 17 residues long. After removal of 9 bases from V and 2 bases from J, the junction contained 13 bases not matched to a gene.

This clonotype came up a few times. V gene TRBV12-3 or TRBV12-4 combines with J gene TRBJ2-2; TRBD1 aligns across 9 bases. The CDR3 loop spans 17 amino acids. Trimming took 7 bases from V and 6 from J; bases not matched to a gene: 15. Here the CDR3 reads CASTSLWNRGLAGELFF. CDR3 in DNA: TGTGCCAGCACTTCGCTATGGAACAGGGGGCTGGCCGGGGAGCTGTTTTTT.

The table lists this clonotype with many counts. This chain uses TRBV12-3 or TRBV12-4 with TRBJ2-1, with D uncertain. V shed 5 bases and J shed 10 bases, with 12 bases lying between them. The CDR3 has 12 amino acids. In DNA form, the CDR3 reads TGTGCCAGCAGTCTCTCCTTAACGGAGCAGTTCTTC. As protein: CASSLSLTEQFF.

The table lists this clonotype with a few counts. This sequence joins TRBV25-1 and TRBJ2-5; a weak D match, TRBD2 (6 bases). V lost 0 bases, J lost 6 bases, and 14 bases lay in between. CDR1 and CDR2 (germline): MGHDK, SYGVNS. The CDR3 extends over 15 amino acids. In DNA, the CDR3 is TGTGCCAGCAGTGAATATGACGGGGGTAGAAAGACCCAGTACTTC. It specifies CASSEYDGGRKTQYF.

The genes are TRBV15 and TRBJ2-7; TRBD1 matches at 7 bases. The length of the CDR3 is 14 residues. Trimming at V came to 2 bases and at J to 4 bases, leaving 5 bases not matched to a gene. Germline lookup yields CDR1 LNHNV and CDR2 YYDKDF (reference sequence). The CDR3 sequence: CATSRPDRAYEQYF. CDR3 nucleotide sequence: TGTGCCACCAGCAGACCCGACAGGGCTTACGAGCAGTACTTC.

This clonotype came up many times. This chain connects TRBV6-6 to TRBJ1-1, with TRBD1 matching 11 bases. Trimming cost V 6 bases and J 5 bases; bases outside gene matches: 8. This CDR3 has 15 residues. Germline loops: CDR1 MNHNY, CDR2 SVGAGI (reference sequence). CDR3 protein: CASRGQGDGVTEAFF. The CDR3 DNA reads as TGTGCCAGCAGGGGACAGGGGGATGGAGTTACTGAAGCTTTCTTT.

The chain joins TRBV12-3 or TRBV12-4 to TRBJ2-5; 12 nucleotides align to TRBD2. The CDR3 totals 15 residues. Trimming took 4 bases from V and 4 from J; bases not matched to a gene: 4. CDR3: CASSSGLAGRETQYF. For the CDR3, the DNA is TGTGCCAGCAGTTCCGGACTAGCGGGACGAGAGACCCAGTACTTC.

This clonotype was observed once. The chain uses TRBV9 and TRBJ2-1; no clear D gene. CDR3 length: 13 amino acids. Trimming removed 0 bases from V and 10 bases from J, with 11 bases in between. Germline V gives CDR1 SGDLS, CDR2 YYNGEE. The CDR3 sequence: CASSVGDVGEQFF. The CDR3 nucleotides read TGTGCCAGCAGCGTAGGGGATGTAGGGGAGCAGTTCTTC.

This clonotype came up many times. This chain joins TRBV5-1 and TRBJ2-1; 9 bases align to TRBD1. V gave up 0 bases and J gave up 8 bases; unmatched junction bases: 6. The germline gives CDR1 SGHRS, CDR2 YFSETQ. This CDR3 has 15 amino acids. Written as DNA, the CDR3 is TGCGCCAGCAGCTTGGCTGGGACAGGGAACGATGAGCAGTTCTTC. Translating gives CASSLAGTGNDEQFF.

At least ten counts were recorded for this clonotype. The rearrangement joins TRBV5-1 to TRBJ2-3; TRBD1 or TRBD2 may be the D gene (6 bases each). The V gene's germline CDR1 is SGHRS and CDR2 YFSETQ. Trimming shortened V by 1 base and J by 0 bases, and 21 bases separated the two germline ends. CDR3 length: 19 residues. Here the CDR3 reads CASSLPRDNPVISTDTQYF. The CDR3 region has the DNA TGCGCCAGCAGCTTGCCGCGGGACAATCCCGTTATTAGCACAGATACGCAGTATTTT.

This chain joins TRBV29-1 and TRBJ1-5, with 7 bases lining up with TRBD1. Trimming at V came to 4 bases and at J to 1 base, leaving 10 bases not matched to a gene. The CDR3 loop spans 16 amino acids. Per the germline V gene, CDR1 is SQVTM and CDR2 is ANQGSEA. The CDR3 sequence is CSVGQGSLGSNQPQHF. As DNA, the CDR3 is TGCAGCGTTGGACAGGGAAGTCTGGGGAGCAATCAGCCCCAGCATTTT.

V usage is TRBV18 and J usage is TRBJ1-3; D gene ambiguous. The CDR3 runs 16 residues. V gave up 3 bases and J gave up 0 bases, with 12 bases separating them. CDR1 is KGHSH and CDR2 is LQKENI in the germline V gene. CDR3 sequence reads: CASSPTWRGSGNTIYF. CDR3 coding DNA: TGTGCCAGCTCACCCACCTGGCGGGGCTCTGGAAACACCATATATTTT. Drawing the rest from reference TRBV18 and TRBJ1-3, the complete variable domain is NAGVMQNPRHLVRRRGQEARLRCSPMKGHSHVYWYRQLPEEGLKFMVYLQKENIIDESGMPKERFSAEFPKEGPSILRIQQVVRGDSAAYFCASSPTWRGSGNTIYFGEGSWLTVV.

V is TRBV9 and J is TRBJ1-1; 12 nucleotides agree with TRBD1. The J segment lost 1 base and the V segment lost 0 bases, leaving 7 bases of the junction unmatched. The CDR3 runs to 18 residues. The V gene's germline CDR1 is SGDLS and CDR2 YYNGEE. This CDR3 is CASSVGSGTGGANTEAFF. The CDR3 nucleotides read TGTGCCAGCAGCGTAGGGAGCGGGACAGGGGGCGCGAACACTGAAGCTTTCTTT.

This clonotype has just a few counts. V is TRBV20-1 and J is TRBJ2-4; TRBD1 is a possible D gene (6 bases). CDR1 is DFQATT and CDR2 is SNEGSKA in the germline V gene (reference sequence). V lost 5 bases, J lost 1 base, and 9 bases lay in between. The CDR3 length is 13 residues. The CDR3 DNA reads TGCAGTGCTCATACAGGGGCCAAAAACATTCAGTACTTC. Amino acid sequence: CSAHTGAKNIQYF.

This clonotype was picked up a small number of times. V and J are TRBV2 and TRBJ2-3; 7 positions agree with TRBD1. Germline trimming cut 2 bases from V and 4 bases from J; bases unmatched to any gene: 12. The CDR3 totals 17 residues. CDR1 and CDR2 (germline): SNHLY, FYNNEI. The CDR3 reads CASSELWDRPGADTQYF. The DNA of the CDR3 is TGTGCCAGCAGTGAACTGTGGGACAGACCTGGGGCAGATACGCAGTATTTT.

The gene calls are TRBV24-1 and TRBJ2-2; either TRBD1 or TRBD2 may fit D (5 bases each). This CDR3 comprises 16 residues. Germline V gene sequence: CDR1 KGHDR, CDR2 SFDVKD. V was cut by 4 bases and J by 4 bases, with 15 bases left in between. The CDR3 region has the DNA TGTGCCACCAGTGACGAGACGGGACGATTCACCGGGGAGCTGTTTTTT. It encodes CATSDETGRFTGELFF.

CDR3 sequence reads: CATSFGGGTEAFF. The CDR3 nucleotides read TGTGCCACCAGCTTCGGAGGGGGAACTGAAGCTTTCTTT. The rearrangement uses TRBV24-1 and TRBJ1-1; D may be TRBD1 (6 bases). Germline CDR1 is KGHDR and CDR2 is SFDVKD. The CDR3 length is 13 residues. V lost 7 bases, J lost 5 bases, and 13 bases lay in between.

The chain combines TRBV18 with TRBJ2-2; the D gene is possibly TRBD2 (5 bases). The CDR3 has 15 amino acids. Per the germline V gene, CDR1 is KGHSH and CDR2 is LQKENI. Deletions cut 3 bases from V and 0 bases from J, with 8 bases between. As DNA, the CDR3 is TGTGCCAGCTCACCCGAGAGGGCGAACACCGGGGAGCTGTTTTTT. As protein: CASSPERANTGELFF.

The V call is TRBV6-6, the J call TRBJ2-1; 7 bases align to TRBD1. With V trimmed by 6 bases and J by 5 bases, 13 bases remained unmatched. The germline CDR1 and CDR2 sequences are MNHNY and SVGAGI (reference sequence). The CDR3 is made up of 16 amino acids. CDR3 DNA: TGTGCCAGCAGCCCAAGGTCAGACAGGGTAAACAATGAGCAGTTCTTC. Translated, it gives CASSPRSDRVNNEQFF.